This T cell receptor beta chain is from a study of cytomegalovirus exposure and HLA in healthy donors. The germline CDR1 and CDR2 sequences are SGDLS and YYNGEE. This CDR3 is 15 amino acids long. The V segment lost 3 bases and the J segment 2 bases; nucleotides outside the gene matches: 4. It was with 60 Vbeta and 13 Jbeta primers that the PCR ran. Libraries were prepared by immunoSEQ multiplex PCR; TCRdb keeps only in-frame clonotypes and omits some of them. The sample records over 150,000 clones, around 85% being singletons. This chain links TRBV9 with TRBJ1-5, with 8 positions matching TRBD1. The source of this sequence is a human donor in good health. Sequencing was performed on PBMCs. The CDR3 DNA reads as TGTGCCAGCAGCGAACAGGGGGGGGGCAATCAGCCCCAGCATTTT. Protein sequence: CASSEQGGGNQPQHF. Combining the CDR3 with reference TRBV9 and TRBJ1-5 gives the whole variable domain DSGVTQTPKHLITATGQRVTLRCSPRSGDLSVYWYQQSLDQGLQFLIQYYNGEERAKGNILERFSAQQFPDLHSELNLSSLELGDSALYFCASSEQGGGNQPQHFGDGTRLSIL.